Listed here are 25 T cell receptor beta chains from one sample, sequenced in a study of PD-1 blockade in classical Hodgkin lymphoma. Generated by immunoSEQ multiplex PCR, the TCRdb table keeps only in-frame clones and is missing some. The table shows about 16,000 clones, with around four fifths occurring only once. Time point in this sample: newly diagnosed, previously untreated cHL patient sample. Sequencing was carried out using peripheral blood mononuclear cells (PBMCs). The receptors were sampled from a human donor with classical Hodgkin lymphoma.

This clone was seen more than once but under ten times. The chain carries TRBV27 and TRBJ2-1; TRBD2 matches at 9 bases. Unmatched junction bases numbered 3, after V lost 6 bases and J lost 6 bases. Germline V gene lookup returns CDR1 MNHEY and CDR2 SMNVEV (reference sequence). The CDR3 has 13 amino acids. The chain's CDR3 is CASRISGSNEQFF. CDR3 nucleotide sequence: TGTGCCAGCAGAATTAGCGGGAGCAATGAGCAGTTCTTC.

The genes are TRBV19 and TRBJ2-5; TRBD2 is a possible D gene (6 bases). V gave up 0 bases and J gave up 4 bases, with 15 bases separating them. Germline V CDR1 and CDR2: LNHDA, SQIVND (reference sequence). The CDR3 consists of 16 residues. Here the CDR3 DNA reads TGTGCCAGTAGTATAGAGCGCGGAGGGCGCGGAGAGACCCAGTACTTC. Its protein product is CASSIERGGRGETQYF.

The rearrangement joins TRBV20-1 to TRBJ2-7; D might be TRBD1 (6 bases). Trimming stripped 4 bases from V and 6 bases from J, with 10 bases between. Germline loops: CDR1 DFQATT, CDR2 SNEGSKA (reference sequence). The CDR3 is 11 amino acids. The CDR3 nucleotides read TGCAGTGCTACAGACAGGTCCGAGCAGTACTTC. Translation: CSATDRSEQYF.

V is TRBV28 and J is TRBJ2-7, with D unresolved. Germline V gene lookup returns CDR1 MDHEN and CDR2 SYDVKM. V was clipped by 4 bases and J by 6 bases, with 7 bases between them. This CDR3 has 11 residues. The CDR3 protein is CASSSYREQYF. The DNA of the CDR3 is TGTGCCAGCAGTTCTTATCGCGAGCAGTACTTC. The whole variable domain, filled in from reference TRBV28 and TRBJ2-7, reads DVKVTQSSRYLVKRTGEKVFLECVQDMDHENMFWYRQDPGLGLRLIYFSYDVKMKEKGDIPEGYSVSREKKERFSLILESASTNQTSMYLCASSSYREQYFGPGTRLTVT.

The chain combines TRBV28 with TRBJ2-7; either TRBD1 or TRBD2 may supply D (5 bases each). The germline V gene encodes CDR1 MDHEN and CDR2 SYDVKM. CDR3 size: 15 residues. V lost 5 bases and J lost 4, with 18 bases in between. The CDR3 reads CASSPSRGNGYEQYF. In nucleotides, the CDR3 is TGTGCCAGCAGTCCTTCCCGGGGCAACGGTTACGAGCAGTACTTC.

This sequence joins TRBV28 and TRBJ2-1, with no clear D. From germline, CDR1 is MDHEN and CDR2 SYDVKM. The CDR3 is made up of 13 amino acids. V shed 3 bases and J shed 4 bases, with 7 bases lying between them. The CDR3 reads CASSFPEYNEQFF. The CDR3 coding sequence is TGTGCCAGCAGTTTCCCTGAGTACAATGAGCAGTTCTTC.

CDR3 protein: CASSPSGGPETQYF. As DNA, the CDR3 is TGTGCCAGCAGCCCTAGCGGGGGACCAGAGACCCAGTACTTC. This chain joins TRBV7-7 and TRBJ2-5; TRBD2 agrees at 10 bases. The germline V gene has CDR1 SSHAT and CDR2 FNYEAQ (reference sequence). Trimming at V came to 5 bases and at J to 4 bases, leaving 4 bases not matched to a gene. The CDR3 extends over 14 amino acids.

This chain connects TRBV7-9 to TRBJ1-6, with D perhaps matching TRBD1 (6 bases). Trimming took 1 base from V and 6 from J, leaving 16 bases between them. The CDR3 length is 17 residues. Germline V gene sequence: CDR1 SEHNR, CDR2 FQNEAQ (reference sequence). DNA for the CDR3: TGTGCCAGCAGCTTAGGGCAGGACAGAGATTTTAATTCACCCCTCCACTTT. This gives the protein CASSLGQDRDFNSPLHF.

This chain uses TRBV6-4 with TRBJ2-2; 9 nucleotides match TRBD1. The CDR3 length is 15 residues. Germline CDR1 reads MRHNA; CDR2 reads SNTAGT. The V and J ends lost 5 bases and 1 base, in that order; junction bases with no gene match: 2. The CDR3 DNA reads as TGTGCCAGCAGTCCGGGACAGGGGAACACCGGGGAGCTGTTTTTT. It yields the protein CASSPGQGNTGELFF.

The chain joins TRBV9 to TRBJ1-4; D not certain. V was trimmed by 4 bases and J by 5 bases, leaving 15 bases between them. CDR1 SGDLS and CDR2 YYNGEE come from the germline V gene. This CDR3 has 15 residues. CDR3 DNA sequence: TGTGCCAGCAGCCCGACCTCGACCGACAATGAAAAACTGTTTTTT. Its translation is CASSPTSTDNEKLFF.

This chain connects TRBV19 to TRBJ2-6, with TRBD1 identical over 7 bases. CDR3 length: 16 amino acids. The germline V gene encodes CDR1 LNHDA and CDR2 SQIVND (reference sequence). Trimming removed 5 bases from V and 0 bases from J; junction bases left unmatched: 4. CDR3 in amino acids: CASSRDSLSGANVLTF. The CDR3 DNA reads TGTGCCAGTAGTCGGGACAGCCTCTCTGGGGCCAACGTCCTGACTTTC.

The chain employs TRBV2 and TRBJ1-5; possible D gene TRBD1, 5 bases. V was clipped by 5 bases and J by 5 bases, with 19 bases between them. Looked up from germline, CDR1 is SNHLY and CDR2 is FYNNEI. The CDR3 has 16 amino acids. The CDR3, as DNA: TGTGCCAGCAGTTATCCCGGGTCCCGGGGCCATCAGCCCCAGCATTTT. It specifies CASSYPGSRGHQPQHF.

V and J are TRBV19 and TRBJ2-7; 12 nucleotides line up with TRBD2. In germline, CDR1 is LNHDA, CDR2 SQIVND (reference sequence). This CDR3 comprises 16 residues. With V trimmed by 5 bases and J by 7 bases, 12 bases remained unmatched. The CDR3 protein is CASSLTLGLAGTEQYF. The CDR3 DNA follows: TGTGCCAGTAGTCTAACTCTCGGACTAGCGGGAACTGAGCAGTACTTC.

CDR3: CATPMKAGNADTEAFF. CDR3 in DNA: TGTGCCACACCCATGAAAGCGGGCAACGCGGACACTGAAGCTTTCTTT. The chain links TRBV27 to TRBJ1-1; no clear D gene. The CDR3 spans 16 residues. Trimming cost V 10 bases and J 3 bases, with 24 bases left between them. From germline, CDR1 is MNHEY and CDR2 SMNVEV (reference sequence).

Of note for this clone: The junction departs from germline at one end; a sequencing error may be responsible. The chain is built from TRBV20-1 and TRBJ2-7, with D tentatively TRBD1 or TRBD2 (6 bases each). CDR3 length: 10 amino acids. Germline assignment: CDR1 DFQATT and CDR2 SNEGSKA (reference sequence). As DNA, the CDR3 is TGCAGTGCTAGGGGGGGCCTCCCGCACTTC. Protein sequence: CSARGGLPHF.

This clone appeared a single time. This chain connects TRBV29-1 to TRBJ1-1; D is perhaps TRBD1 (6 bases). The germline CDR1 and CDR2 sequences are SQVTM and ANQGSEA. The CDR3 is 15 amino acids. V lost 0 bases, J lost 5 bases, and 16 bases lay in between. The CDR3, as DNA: TGCAGCGTTGAAGATTTCGTGGGGGCTACAACTGAAGCTTTCTTT. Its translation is CSVEDFVGATTEAFF.

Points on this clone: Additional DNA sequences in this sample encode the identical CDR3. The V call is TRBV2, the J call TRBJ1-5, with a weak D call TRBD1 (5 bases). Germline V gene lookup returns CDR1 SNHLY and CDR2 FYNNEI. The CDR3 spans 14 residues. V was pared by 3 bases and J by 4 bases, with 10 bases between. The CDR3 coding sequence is TGTGCCAGCAGTGACCTAGACAGAAATCAGCCCCAGCATTTT. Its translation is CASSDLDRNQPQHF. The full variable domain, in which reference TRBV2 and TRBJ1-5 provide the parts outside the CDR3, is EPEVTQTPSHQVTQMGQEVILRCVPISNHLYFYWYRQILGQKVEFLVSFYNNEISEKSEIFDDQFSVERPDGSNFTLKIRSTKLEDSAMYFCASSDLDRNQPQHFGDGTRLSIL.

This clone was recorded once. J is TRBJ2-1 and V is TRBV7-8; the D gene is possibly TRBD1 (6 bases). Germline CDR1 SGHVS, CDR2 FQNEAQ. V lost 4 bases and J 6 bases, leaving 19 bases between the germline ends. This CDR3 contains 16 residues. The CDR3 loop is CASSSRTASQGNEQFF. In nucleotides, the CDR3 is TGTGCCAGCAGCTCGAGGACAGCCTCTCAGGGCAATGAGCAGTTCTTC.

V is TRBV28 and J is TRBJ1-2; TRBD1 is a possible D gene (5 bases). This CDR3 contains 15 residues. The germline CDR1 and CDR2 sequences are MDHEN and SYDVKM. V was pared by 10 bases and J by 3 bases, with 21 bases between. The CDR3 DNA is TGTGCCACTCAACTTGGGGCGGGGTCGGACTATGGCTACACCTTC. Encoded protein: CATQLGAGSDYGYTF.

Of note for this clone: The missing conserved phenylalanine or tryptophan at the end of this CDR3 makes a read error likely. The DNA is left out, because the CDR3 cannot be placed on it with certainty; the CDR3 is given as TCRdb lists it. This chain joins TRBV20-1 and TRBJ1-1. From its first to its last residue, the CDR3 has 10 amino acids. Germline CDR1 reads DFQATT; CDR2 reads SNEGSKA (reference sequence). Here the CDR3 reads CSARRLEVGL.

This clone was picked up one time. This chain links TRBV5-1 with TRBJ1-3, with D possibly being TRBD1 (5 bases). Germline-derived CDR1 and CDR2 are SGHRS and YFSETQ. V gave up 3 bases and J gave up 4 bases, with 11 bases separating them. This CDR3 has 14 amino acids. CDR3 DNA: TGCGCCAGCAGCTCGGGCAGGGAGGGAAACACCATATATTTT. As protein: CASSSGREGNTIYF.

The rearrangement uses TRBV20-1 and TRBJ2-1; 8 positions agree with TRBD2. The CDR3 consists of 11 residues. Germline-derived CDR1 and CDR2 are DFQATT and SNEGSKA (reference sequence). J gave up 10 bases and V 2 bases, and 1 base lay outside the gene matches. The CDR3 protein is CSARIAGEQFF. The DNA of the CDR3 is TGCAGTGCTAGAATAGCGGGAGAGCAGTTCTTC.

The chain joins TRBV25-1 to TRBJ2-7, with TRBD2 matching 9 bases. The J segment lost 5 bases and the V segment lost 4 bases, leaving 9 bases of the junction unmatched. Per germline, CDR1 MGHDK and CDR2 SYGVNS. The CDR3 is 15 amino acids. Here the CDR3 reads CASSAYIAGVDEQYF. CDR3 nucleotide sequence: TGTGCCAGCAGTGCCTATATAGCGGGGGTTGACGAGCAGTACTTC.

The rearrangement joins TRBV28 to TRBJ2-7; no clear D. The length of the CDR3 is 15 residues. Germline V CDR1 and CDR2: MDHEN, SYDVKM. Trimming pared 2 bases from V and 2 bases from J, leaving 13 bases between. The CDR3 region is CASSLPPVSTYEQYF. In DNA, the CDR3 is TGTGCCAGCAGTTTACCCCCGGTTAGCACCTACGAGCAGTACTTC.

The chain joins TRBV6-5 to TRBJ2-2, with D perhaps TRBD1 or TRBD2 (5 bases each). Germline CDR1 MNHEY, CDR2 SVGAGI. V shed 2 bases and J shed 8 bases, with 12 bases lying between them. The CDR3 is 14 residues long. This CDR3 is CASSYGPEGGELFF. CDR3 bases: TGTGCCAGCAGTTACGGTCCTGAGGGGGGGGAGCTGTTTTTT.